This TCR beta chain was sequenced for a study of cytomegalovirus exposure and HLA in healthy donors. Study context: Genetic ancestry analysis placed more than 80% of the 300 to 500 donors that were genotyped in the Caucasian-associated cluster. Findings and caveats of the study: The authors listed 150 to 200 TCR beta chains as cytomegalovirus-associated.

A multiplex PCR was run with 60 Vbeta primers and 13 Jbeta primers. Assay used: immunoSEQ multiplex PCR; TCRdb lists only in-frame clones, some missing. The data hold about 97,000 clones, with 73% observed a single time. V was clipped by 6 bases and J by 4 bases; unmatched bases: 7. Germline CDR1 reads LNHDA; CDR2 reads SQIVND (reference sequence). This CDR3 region has 15 residues. Notes on this clone: What it recognizes is unknown.

This sequence joins TRBV19 and TRBJ2-3, with TRBD2 matching over 10 bases. The material sequenced was PBMCs. The TCR was taken from a man between 35 and 55 years old in good health and CMV-seronegative. The CDR3 region is CASRGTSVRPDTQYF. CDR3 sequence (DNA): TGTGCCAGTAGGGGGACTAGCGTTAGGCCAGATACGCAGTATTTT.